The clone carrying this T cell receptor beta chain was picked up many times. These data originate in a study of regulatory T cells in long-lasting Graves disease. CDR1 SQVTM and CDR2 ANQGSEA come from the germline V gene. The CDR3 is 13 amino acids. The V end lost 5 bases, the J end lost 2 bases, and 10 bases lay between the germline ends. Researchers made TCR beta libraries by using iRepertoire HTBI primers and running Arm-PCR on CDR3 regions. TCRdb analysed the multiplex PCR reads with MiXCR anew, one entry per CDR3 protein. The sample yields roughly 560,000 distinct CDR3 sequences, approximately 12% seen once. Stated time point: newly diagnosed GD, antithyroid drugs for less than 3 months. The TCR library was made from RNA that had been extracted from PBMCs in TRIzol. These records were also assigned to another study, of T cells in Graves' hyperthyroidism and ophthalmopathy.

This receptor was obtained from a woman aged 25 to 39 with Graves disease. This chain uses TRBV29-1 with TRBJ2-1; D perhaps matches TRBD1 (6 bases). The material was peripheral blood mononuclear cells (PBMCs), obtained at new diagnosis, from a patient treated with antithyroid drugs. CDR3 coding DNA: TGCAGCGTTAGGGACACCGCCTACAATGAGCAGTTCTTC. Protein: CSVRDTAYNEQFF.